Presented here are 14 T cell receptor beta chains from one specimen sequenced in a study of blood T cell repertoires in COVID-19 (TCRdb year 2020). To prepare the library, the immunoSEQ multiplex PCR assay was applied. Drawn from immuneACCESS, this table holds only the in-frame rearrangements with V and J called that TCRdb kept. Clones are partly lost; checked studies trace under half to an unresolved V gene and leave the rest unexplained. The sample records roughly 150,000 clones, about nine tenths of which are singletons. Together, the top ten hold approximately 4% of the sample. Sample: PBMCs or T cells enriched from blood (not recorded which). The receptors were gathered from a woman in her thirties or forties who had been exposed to COVID-19.

The chain is built from TRBV2 and TRBJ2-3; 9 positions match TRBD2. V dropped 8 bases and J dropped 0; count of bases not matched to a gene: 0. Germline loops: CDR1 SNHLY, CDR2 FYNNEI. The CDR3 extends over 13 amino acids. The CDR3 region has the DNA TGTGCCAGCGCGGGAGGGAGCACAGATACGCAGTATTTT. It encodes CASAGGSTDTQYF.

The chain has TRBV7-9 and TRBJ1-3; D is unresolved. Germline-derived CDR1 and CDR2 are SEHNR and FQNEAQ (reference sequence). This CDR3 contains 13 residues. V was trimmed by 2 bases and J by 4 bases, leaving 6 bases between them. CDR3 residues: CASSLTEGNTIYF. The DNA for the CDR3 is TGTGCCAGCAGCTTAACAGAAGGAAACACCATATATTTT.

The rearrangement links TRBV28 to TRBJ2-1; maybe TRBD1 (5 bases). There are 15 residues in the CDR3. V lost 5 bases to trimming and J lost 4 bases, with 15 bases between them. Germline assignment: CDR1 MDHEN and CDR2 SYDVKM. The CDR3 region has the DNA TGTGCCAGCAGTACCGACAGAAAGATTTACAATGAGCAGTTCTTC. As protein: CASSTDRKIYNEQFF.

The chain employs TRBV9 and TRBJ1-2; 8 nucleotides align to TRBD1. The ends lost 3 bases at V and 3 bases at J; junction bases unmatched: 7. Germline assignment: CDR1 SGDLS and CDR2 YYNGEE. This CDR3 region has 15 residues. The CDR3 loop is CASSDSQGAYYGYTF. The CDR3 DNA sequence: TGTGCCAGCAGCGACAGCCAGGGGGCCTACTATGGCTACACCTTC.

V and J are TRBV2 and TRBJ2-1, with TRBD2 as a possible D gene (6 bases). Trimming stripped 7 bases from V and 4 bases from J, with 11 bases between. The germline gives CDR1 SNHLY, CDR2 FYNNEI. The CDR3 runs to 13 residues. Here the CDR3 reads CASTGTVYNEQFF. Written as DNA, the CDR3 is TGTGCCAGCACCGGGACTGTATACAATGAGCAGTTCTTC.

Only one count was recorded for this clone. J is TRBJ1-2 and V is TRBV2; 8 bases match TRBD1. The CDR3 consists of 13 residues. V trimming: 10 bases; J trimming: 0 bases; junction bases outside the gene matches: 4. Germline V CDR1 and CDR2: SNHLY, FYNNEI. CDR3 amino acids: CATTGEANYGYTF. CDR3 bases: TGTGCCACGACAGGGGAGGCTAACTATGGCTACACCTTC.

This clone was observed once. V gene TRBV7-9 combines with J gene TRBJ1-2; weak D call: TRBD1 (5 bases). Germline assignment: CDR1 SEHNR and CDR2 FQNEAQ (reference sequence). CDR3 length: 15 residues. V shed 5 bases and J shed 4 bases, with 17 bases lying between them. CDR3 protein: CASSPFLERGYGYTF. The CDR3 nucleotides are TGTGCCAGCAGCCCCTTTCTAGAAAGGGGCTATGGCTACACCTTC.

Here the CDR3 DNA reads TGCGCCAGCAGTCAAATTTTTTCGGACAGGGAAGGAATCAACACTGAAGCTTTCTTT. Amino acids: CASSQIFSDREGINTEAFF. The rearrangement uses TRBV23-1 and TRBJ1-1, with TRBD1 matching 8 bases. TRBV23-1 is an ORF, and what it does is uncertain. This CDR3 is 19 amino acids long. V lost 2 bases to trimming and J lost 2 bases; unmatched junction nucleotides: 16.

This clone was recorded once. The DNA for the CDR3 is TGTGCCAGCAGCGTAAATGGCAGCGCGAACACCGGGGAGCTGTTTTTT. Translation gives CASSVNGSANTGELFF. V usage is TRBV9 and J usage is TRBJ2-2; D not certain. The CDR3 contains 16 residues. Germline loops: CDR1 SGDLS, CDR2 YYNGEE. Trimming removed 1 base from V and 0 bases from J, with 10 bases in between.

The rearrangement links TRBV11-2 to TRBJ2-1, with a possible D match to TRBD2 (6 bases). This CDR3 contains 14 residues. V lost 5 bases, J lost 5 bases, and 13 bases lay in between. CDR1 is SGHAT and CDR2 is FQNNGV in the germline V gene. CDR3: CASSPAGGNNEQFF. The CDR3 coding sequence is TGTGCCAGCAGCCCCGCGGGCGGGAACAATGAGCAGTTCTTC.

The V gene is TRBV6-1, the J gene TRBJ1-2; D possibly corresponds to TRBD1 (5 bases). The germline V gene encodes CDR1 MNHNS and CDR2 SASEGT. Trimming took 0 bases from V and 7 from J, leaving 15 bases between them. The CDR3 length is 15 residues. CDR3 sequence (DNA): TGTGCCAGCAGTGAAGCGATAGGACACTCGGGTGGCTACACCTTC. It encodes CASSEAIGHSGGYTF.

This clone was picked up a small number of times. V and J are TRBV7-2 and TRBJ1-3; a possible D gene is TRBD1 (5 bases). Germline V gene data show CDR1 as SGHTA and CDR2 as FQGNSA. V shed 1 base and J shed 8 bases, with 15 bases lying between them. The CDR3 covers 15 residues. The chain's CDR3 is CASSLDLAGLDTIYF. The CDR3, as DNA: TGTGCCAGCAGCTTAGATTTGGCAGGGCTGGACACCATATATTTT.

This clone was recorded many times. The chain combines TRBV6-4 with TRBJ2-2; 9 bases are a match to TRBD1. Germline V gene lookup returns CDR1 MRHNA and CDR2 SNTAGT. Trimming at V came to 5 bases and at J to 3 bases, leaving 4 bases not matched to a gene. The length of the CDR3 is 15 residues. The chain's CDR3 is CASSPDRGDTGELFF. CDR3 sequence (DNA): TGTGCCAGCAGTCCGGACAGGGGTGACACCGGGGAGCTGTTTTTT.

In this sample, this clone turned up a few times. One end of the junction is discordant with germline, which a read error may explain. The gene calls are TRBV7-2 and TRBJ1-2; TRBD1 agrees at 12 bases. This CDR3 contains 13 residues. Germline CDR1 reads SGHTA; CDR2 reads FQGNSA. CDR3 in DNA: TGTGCCAGCAGCTTAGACGGGACAGGGGGCGCTGAGTTC. This sequence encodes CASSLDGTGGAEF. The full variable domain, in which reference TRBV7-2 and TRBJ1-2 provide the parts outside the CDR3, is GAGVSQSPSNKVTEKGKDVELRCDPISGHTALYWYRQSLGQGLEFLIYFQGNSAPDKSGLPSDRFSAERTGGSVSTLTIQRTQQEDSAVYLCASSLDGTGGAEFGSGTRLTVV.